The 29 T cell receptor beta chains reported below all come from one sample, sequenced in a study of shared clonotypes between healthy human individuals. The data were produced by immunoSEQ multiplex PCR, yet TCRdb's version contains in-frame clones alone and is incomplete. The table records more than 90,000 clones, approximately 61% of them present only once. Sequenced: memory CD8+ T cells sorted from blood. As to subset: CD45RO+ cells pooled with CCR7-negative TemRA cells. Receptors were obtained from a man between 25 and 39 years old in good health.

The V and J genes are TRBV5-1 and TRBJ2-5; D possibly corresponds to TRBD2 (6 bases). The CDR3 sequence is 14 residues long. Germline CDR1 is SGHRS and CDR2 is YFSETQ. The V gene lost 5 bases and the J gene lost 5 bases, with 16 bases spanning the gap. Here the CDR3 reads CASSMGLRAETQYF. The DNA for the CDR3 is TGCGCCAGCAGTATGGGACTTAGGGCGGAGACCCAGTACTTC.

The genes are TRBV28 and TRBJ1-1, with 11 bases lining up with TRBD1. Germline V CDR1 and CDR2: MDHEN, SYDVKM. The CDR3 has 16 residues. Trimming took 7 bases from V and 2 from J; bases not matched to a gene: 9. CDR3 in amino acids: CASTLRDRGVNTEAFF. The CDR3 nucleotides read TGTGCCAGCACCCTTCGGGACAGGGGGGTTAACACTGAAGCTTTCTTT.

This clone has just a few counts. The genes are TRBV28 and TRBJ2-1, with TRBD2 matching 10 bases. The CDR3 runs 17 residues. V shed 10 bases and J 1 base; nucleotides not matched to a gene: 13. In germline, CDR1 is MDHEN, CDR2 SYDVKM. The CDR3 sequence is CAISDTLAGESYNEQFF. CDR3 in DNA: TGTGCCATCAGCGATACTCTAGCGGGAGAGTCCTACAATGAGCAGTTCTTC. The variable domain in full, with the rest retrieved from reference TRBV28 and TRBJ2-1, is DVKVTQSSRYLVKRTGEKVFLECVQDMDHENMFWYRQDPGLGLRLIYFSYDVKMKEKGDIPEGYSVSREKKERFSLILESASTNQTSMYLCAISDTLAGESYNEQFFGPGTRLTVL.

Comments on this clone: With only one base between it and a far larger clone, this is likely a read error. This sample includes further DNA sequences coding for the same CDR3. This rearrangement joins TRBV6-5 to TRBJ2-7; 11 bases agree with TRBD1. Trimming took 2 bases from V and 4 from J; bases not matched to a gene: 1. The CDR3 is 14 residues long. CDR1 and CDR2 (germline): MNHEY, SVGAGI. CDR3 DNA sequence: TGTGCCAGCAGTTACGGGACAGGGGGGTACGAGCAGTACTTC. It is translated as CASSYGTGGYEQYF.

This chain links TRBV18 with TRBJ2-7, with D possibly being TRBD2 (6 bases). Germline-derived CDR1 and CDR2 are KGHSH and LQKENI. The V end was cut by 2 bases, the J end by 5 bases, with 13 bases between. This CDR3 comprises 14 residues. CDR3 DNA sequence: TGTGCCAGCTCACCAGGCGGGGACTCTCACGAGCAGTACTTC. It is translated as CASSPGGDSHEQYF.

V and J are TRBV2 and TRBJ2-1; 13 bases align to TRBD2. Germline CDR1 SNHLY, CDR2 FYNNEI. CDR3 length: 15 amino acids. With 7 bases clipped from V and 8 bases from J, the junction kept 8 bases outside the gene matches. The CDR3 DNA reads TGTGCCAGCATGACGACTAGCGGGAGGAGTGATGAGCAGTTCTTC. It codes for CASMTTSGRSDEQFF.

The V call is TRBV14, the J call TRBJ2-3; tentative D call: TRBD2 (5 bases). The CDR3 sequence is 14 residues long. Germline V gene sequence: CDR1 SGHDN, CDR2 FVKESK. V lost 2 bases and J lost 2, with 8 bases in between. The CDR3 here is CASSQLGVTDTQYF. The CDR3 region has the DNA TGTGCCAGCAGCCAACTGGGAGTCACAGATACGCAGTATTTT.

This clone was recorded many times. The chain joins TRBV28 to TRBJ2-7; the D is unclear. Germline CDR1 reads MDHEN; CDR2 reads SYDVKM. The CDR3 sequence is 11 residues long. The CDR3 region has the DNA TGTGGAACGGCACTCTCCTACGAGCAGTACTTC. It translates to CGTALSYEQYF.

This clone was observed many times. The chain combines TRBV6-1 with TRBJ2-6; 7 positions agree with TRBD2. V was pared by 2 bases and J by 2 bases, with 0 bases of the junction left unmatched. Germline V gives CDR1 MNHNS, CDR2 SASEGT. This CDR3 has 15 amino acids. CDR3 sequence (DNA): TGTGCCAGCAGTGAACGGGGGGCTGGGGCCAACGTCCTGACTTTC. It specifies CASSERGAGANVLTF.

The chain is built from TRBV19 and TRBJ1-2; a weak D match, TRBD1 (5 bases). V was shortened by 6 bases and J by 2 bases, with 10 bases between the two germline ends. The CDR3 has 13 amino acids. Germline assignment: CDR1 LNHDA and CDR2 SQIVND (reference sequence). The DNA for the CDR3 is TGTGCCAGTAGACGGGACGGGAACTATGGCTACACCTTC. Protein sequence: CASRRDGNYGYTF.

CDR3 in DNA: TGTGCCAGTAGTATAGGGGGGACTACCGGTTCCTACAATGAGCAGTTCTTC. It yields the protein CASSIGGTTGSYNEQFF. This chain joins TRBV19 and TRBJ2-1, with TRBD2 identical over 7 bases. Per germline, CDR1 LNHDA and CDR2 SQIVND (reference sequence). The CDR3 is 17 residues long. Germline trimming cut 1 base from V and 1 base from J; bases unmatched to any gene: 7.

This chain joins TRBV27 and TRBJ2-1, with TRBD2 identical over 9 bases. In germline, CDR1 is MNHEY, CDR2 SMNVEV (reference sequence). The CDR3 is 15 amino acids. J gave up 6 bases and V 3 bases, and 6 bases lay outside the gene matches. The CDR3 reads CASSFFGTSINEQFF. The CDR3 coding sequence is TGTGCCAGCAGTTTTTTCGGGACTAGCATCAATGAGCAGTTCTTC.

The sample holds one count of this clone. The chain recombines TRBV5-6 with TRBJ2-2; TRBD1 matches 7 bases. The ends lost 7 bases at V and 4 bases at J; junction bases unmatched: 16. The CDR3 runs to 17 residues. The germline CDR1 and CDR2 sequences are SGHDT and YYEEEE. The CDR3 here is CASELPCGRGCTGELFF. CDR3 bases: TGTGCCAGCGAATTACCTTGTGGCAGGGGGTGCACCGGGGAGCTGTTTTTT. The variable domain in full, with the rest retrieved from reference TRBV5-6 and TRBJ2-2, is DAGVTQSPTHLIKTRGQQVTLRCSPKSGHDTVSWYQQALGQGPQFIFQYYEEEERQRGNFPDRFSGHQFPNYSSELNVNALLLGDSALYLCASELPCGRGCTGELFFGEGSRLTVL.

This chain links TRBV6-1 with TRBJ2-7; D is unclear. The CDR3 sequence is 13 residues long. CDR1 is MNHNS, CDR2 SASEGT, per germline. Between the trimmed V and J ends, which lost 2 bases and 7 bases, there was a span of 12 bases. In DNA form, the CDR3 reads TGTGCCAGCAGTGAAAACGAAAGGACGGAGCAGTACTTC. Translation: CASSENERTEQYF.

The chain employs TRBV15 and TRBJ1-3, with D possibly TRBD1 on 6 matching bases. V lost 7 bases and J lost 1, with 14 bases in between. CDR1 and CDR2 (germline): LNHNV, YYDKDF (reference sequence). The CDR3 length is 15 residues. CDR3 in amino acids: CATTRGAGSGNTIYF. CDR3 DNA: TGTGCCACCACCCGGGGGGCAGGGTCTGGAAACACCATATATTTT. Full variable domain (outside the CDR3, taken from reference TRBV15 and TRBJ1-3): DAMVIQNPRYQVTQFGKPVTLSCSQTLNHNVMYWYQQKSSQAPKLLFHYYDKDFNNEADTPDNFQSRRPNTSFCFLDIRSPGLGDTAMYLCATTRGAGSGNTIYFGEGSWLTVV.

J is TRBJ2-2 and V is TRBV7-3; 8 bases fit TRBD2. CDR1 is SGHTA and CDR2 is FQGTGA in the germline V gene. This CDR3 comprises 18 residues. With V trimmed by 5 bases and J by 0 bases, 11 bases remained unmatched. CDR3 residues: CASSKKPTSGANTGELFF. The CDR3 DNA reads TGTGCCAGCAGCAAAAAGCCAACTAGCGGAGCGAACACCGGGGAGCTGTTTTTT.

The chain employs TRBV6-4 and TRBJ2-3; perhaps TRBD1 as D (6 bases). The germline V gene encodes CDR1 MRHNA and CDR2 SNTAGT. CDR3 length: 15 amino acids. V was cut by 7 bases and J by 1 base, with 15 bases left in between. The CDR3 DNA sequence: TGTGCCAGCATGAGAGTAGCAGGGGGCACAGATACGCAGTATTTT. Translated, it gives CASMRVAGGTDTQYF.

CDR3 sequence reads: CASSQDLKFRDFSYNEQFF. DNA for the CDR3: TGTGCCAGCAGCCAAGATCTAAAGTTCCGGGACTTCTCCTACAATGAGCAGTTCTTC. The gene calls are TRBV14 and TRBJ2-1; tentative D call: TRBD2 (6 bases). Germline V lookup: CDR1 SGHDN, CDR2 FVKESK. This CDR3 is built from 19 residues. V was trimmed by 0 bases and J by 0 bases, leaving 18 bases between them.

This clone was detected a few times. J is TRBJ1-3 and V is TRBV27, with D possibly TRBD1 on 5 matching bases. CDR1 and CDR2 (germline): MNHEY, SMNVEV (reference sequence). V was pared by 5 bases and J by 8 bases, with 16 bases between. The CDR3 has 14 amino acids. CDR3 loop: CASSGLGPGDTIYF. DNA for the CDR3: TGTGCCAGCAGTGGGCTAGGTCCGGGGGACACCATATATTTT.

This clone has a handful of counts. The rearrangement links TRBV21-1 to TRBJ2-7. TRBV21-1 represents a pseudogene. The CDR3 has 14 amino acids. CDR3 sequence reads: CASSHLVDTYEQYF. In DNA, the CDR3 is TGTGCCAGCAGCCACCTAGTCGACACCTACGAGCAGTACTTC.

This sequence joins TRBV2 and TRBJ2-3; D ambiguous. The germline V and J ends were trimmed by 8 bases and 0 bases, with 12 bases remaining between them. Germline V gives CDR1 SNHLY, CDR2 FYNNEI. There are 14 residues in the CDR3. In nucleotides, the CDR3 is TGTGCCAGCGAAGGGCCGACTAGCACAGATACGCAGTATTTT. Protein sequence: CASEGPTSTDTQYF.

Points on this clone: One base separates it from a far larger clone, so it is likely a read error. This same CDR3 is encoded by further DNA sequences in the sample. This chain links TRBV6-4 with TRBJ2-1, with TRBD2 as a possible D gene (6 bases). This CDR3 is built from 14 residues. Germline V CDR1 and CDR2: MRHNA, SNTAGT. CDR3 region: CASSPGGTYNEQFF. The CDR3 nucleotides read TGTGCCAGCAGTCCCGGCGGGACCTACAATGAGCAATTCTTC.

CDR3 in amino acids: CASSDGGRGSDTQYF. The CDR3 nucleotides read TGTGCCAGCAGTGACGGGGGCAGGGGATCGGATACGCAGTATTTT. The chain joins TRBV6-4 to TRBJ2-3; tentative D call: TRBD1 (6 bases). Trimming cost V 2 bases and J 6 bases, with 15 bases left between them. The CDR3 covers 15 residues. Germline assignment: CDR1 MRHNA and CDR2 SNTAGT.

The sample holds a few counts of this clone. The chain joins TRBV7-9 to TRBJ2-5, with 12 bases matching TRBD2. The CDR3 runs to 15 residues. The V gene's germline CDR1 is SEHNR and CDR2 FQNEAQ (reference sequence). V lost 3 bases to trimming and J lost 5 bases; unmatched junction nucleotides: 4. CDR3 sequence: CASSFPTSGSETQYF. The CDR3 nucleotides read TGTGCCAGCAGCTTCCCGACTAGCGGGAGTGAGACCCAGTACTTC.

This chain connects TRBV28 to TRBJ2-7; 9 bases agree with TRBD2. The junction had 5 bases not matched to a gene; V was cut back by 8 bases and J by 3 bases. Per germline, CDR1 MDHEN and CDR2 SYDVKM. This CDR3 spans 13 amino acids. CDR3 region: CASEGTSNYEQYF. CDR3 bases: TGTGCCAGCGAAGGGACTAGCAACTACGAGCAGTACTTC.

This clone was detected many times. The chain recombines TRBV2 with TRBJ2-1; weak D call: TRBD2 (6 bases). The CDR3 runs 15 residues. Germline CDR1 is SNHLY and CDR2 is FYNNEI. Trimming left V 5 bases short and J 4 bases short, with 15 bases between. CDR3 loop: CASSFSPGTYNEQFF. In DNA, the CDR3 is TGTGCCAGCAGTTTCAGCCCCGGGACTTACAATGAGCAGTTCTTC.

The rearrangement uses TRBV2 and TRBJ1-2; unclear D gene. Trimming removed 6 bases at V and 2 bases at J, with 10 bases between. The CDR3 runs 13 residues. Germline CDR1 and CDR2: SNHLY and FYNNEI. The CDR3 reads CASSEDVNYGYTF. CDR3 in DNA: TGTGCCAGCAGCGAGGACGTGAACTATGGCTACACCTTC.

The CDR3 DNA reads as TGTGCCAGCACCTCGCAGGTTAGGGCCTACAATGAGCAGTTCTTC. Translating gives CASTSQVRAYNEQFF. The chain joins TRBV4-2 to TRBJ2-1; D gene ambiguous. V shed 7 bases and J shed 2 bases, with 15 bases lying between them. The CDR3 totals 15 residues. CDR1 and CDR2 from the germline V gene are LGHNA and YNFKEQ.

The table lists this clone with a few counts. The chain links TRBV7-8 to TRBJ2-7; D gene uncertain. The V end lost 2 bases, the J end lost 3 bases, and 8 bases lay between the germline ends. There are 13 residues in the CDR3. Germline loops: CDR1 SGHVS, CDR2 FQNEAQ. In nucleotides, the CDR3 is TGTGCCAGCAGCTTATCTGGGCTCTACGAGCAGTACTTC. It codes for CASSLSGLYEQYF.